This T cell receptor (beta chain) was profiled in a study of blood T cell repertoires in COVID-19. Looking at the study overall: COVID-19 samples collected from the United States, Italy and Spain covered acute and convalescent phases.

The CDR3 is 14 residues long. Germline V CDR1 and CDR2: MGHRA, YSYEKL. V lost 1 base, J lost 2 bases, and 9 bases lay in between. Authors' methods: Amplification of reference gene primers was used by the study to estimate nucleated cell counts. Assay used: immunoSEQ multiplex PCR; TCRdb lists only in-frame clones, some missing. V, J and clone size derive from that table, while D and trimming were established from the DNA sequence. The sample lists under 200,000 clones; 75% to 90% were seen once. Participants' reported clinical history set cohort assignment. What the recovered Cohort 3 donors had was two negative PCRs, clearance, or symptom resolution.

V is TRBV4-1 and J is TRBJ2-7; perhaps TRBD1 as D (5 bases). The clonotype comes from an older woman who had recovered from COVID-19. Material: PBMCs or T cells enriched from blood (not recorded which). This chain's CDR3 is CASSQGPTAYEQYF. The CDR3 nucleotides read TGCGCCAGCAGCCAAGGACCGACAGCCTACGAGCAGTACTTC.